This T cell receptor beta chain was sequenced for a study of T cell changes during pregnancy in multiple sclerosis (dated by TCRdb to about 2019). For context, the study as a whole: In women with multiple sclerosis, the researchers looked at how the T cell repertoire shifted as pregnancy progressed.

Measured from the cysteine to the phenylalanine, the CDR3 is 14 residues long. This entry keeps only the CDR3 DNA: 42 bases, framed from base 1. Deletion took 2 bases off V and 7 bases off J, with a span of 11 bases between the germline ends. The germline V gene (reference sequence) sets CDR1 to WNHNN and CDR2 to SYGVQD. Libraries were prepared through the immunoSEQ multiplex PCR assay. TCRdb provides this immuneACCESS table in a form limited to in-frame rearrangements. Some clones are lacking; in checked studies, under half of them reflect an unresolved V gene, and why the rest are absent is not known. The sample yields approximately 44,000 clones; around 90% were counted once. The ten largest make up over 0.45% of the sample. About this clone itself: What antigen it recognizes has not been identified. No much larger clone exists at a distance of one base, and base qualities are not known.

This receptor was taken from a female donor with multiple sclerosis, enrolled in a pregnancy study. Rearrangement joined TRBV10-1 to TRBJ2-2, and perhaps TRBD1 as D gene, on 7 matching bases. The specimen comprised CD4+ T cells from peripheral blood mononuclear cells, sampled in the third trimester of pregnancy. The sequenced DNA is TGCGCCAGCAGTGAGACAGGGGAGGTCGGGGAGCTGTTTTTT. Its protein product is CASSETGEVGELFF.